This T cell receptor beta chain was obtained from a study of blood T cell repertoires in COVID-19. As for the study in general: Researchers got acute and convalescent COVID-19 samples from the United States, Italy and Spain. T cells, B-cell-depleted T cells, or PBMCs supplied cDNA or gDNA.

Germline V gene data show CDR1 as SNHLY and CDR2 as FYNNEI. This CDR3 is built from 14 residues. V dropped 8 bases and J dropped 4 bases, with 15 bases sitting between them. Under the authors' procedure: Reference gene primer amplification in the assay estimated nucleated cell counts. TCRdb's copy holds only in-frame clones and misses some; the assay was immunoSEQ multiplex PCR. V, J and clone size are those of that table, while D and trimming were read from the DNA. Of 150,000 or so clones in the sample, around 81% are singletons; the top ten hold 7% to 10%. This chain joins TRBV2 and TRBJ2-1, with TRBD2 as a possible D gene (6 bases). The TCR sequence derives from a human donor with acute or convalescent COVID-19. The donor label of this sample is uncertain. The sequenced sample was peripheral blood. Here the CDR3 reads CASGGKQLYNEQFF. DNA of the CDR3: TGTGCCAGCGGGGGGAAACAGCTTTACAATGAGCAGTTCTTC.